The clone carrying this TCR beta chain was picked up a small number of times. Ages ranged from about 18 to 89 years, with residence in approximately 23 US areas. In the original workflow: By means of reference gene primer amplification, nucleated cell counts were estimated. The table came from immunoSEQ multiplex PCR; TCRdb's copy has only in-frame clones and leaves some out. That table supplies the V and J calls and clone size; D and trimming were determined from the DNA. The data hold 210,000 or so clones, with 80% observed a single time. The sample originates from a study of blood T cell repertoires in COVID-19. The overall study: From the United States, Italy and Spain came samples of acute and convalescent COVID-19.

CDR1 is SGHAT and CDR2 is FQNNGV in the germline V gene. With V trimmed by 8 bases and J by 6 bases, 6 bases remained unmatched. The CDR3 has 12 amino acids. This chain uses TRBV11-2 with TRBJ2-7; TRBD1 aligns across 8 bases. The clonotype originates from a man aged 30 to 45 with acute COVID-19. Source material: PBMCs or T cells enriched from blood (not recorded which). Written as DNA, the CDR3 is TGTGCCAGCGCAGGGGGCAGGGGCGAGCAGTACTTC. Its protein product is CASAGGRGEQYF.